This TCR beta chain was recovered during a study of blood T cell repertoires in COVID-19. As for the study in general: Acute and convalescent COVID-19 samples came from the United States, Italy and Spain.

The assay was immunoSEQ multiplex PCR, and TCRdb's table has in-frame clones only and misses some. Of about 39,000 clones in the sample, 80% to 90% were seen once. This clone was found once. This CDR3 has 12 residues. The V gene's germline CDR1 is SGHRS and CDR2 YFSETQ. V shed 4 bases and J shed 6 bases, with 8 bases lying between them. The receptor's source is a man aged 50-59 years with active or convalescent COVID-19. The chain uses TRBV5-1 and TRBJ2-1; D remains unclear. Source material: peripheral blood. CDR3 nucleotide sequence: TGCGCCAGCAGCCCGACGGGCAATGAGCAGTTCTTC. Translated, it gives CASSPTGNEQFF.